Listed here are 10 T cell receptor beta chains from one sample, sequenced in a study of blood T cell repertoires in COVID-19. The assay was immunoSEQ multiplex PCR, and TCRdb's table has in-frame clones only and misses some. The repertoire holds about 230,000 clones, with over 75% as singletons. What was sequenced was peripheral blood. These receptors all stem from a man aged 50-59 years with COVID-19, enrolled during active disease.

The J gene is TRBJ2-1, the V gene TRBV5-1; 16 nucleotides line up with TRBD2. Trimming took 3 bases from V and 9 from J; bases not matched to a gene: 6. The CDR3 has 16 residues. CDR1 is SGHRS and CDR2 is YFSETQ in the germline V gene. The CDR3 nucleotides are TGCGCCAGCAGCTCGGGACTAGCGGGGGGGCCAATTGAGCAGTTCTTC. Its translation is CASSSGLAGGPIEQFF.

This chain joins TRBV20-1 and TRBJ2-7; no clear D gene. Germline V gene sequence: CDR1 DFQATT, CDR2 SNEGSKA (reference sequence). This CDR3 has 13 residues. The germline V and J ends were trimmed by 3 bases and 6 bases, with 15 bases remaining between them. The CDR3 DNA is TGCAGTGCTAGTCCCCTCGAGTTACTCGAGCAGTACTTC. Translated: CSASPLELLEQYF.

The chain carries TRBV14 and TRBJ1-2, with 10 bases that match TRBD1. J was trimmed by 3 bases and V by 3 bases; bases with no gene match: 4. CDR3 length: 15 amino acids. Germline assignment: CDR1 SGHDN and CDR2 FVKESK. CDR3 in amino acids: CASSQTGGIDYGYTF. Here the CDR3 DNA reads TGTGCCAGCAGCCAGACAGGGGGCATCGACTATGGCTACACCTTC.

The rearrangement uses TRBV5-6 and TRBJ1-6; D perhaps matches TRBD1 (6 bases). The germline V gene encodes CDR1 SGHDT and CDR2 YYEEEE. The CDR3 length is 15 residues. Trimming stripped 0 bases from V and 7 bases from J, with 11 bases between. For the CDR3, the DNA is TGTGCCAGCAGCTTGGAACAGGGTCGGAATTCACCCCTCCACTTT. This codes for CASSLEQGRNSPLHF. Together with reference TRBV5-6 and TRBJ1-6, the CDR3 gives the full variable domain: DAGVTQSPTHLIKTRGQQVTLRCSPKSGHDTVSWYQQALGQGPQFIFQYYEEEERQRGNFPDRFSGHQFPNYSSELNVNALLLGDSALYLCASSLEQGRNSPLHFGNGTRLTVT.

The rearrangement links TRBV7-2 to TRBJ1-4; a possible D gene is TRBD1 (5 bases). Germline V gene sequence: CDR1 SGHTA, CDR2 FQGNSA. There are 15 residues in the CDR3. Trimming stripped 5 bases from V and 7 bases from J, with 17 bases between. The CDR3 nucleotides are TGTGCCAGCAGCCCGGGGGGGGTAGGGGCTGAAAAACTGTTTTTT. Translating gives CASSPGGVGAEKLFF.

The genes are TRBV6-4 and TRBJ1-2; D not certain. The V and J ends lost 5 bases and 2 bases respectively, with 9 bases between them. CDR1 is MRHNA and CDR2 is SNTAGT in the germline V gene. The CDR3 has 13 residues. CDR3 amino acids: CASSRGLNYGYTF. CDR3 DNA: TGTGCCAGCAGTCGCGGTTTAAACTATGGCTACACCTTC.

This clone was seen only a few times. The rearrangement joins TRBV10-2 to TRBJ2-7; no firm D call. Trimming took 2 bases from V and 6 from J, leaving 23 bases between them. The length of the CDR3 is 17 residues. Germline CDR1 reads WSHSY; CDR2 reads SAAADI. CDR3 sequence: CASSETRTGSDQLEQYF. CDR3 DNA: TGCGCCAGCAGTGAGACCCGCACCGGGTCTGACCAACTCGAGCAGTACTTC.

The genes are TRBV2 and TRBJ2-2; D call uncertain. This CDR3 comprises 15 residues. Germline V CDR1 and CDR2: SNHLY, FYNNEI. Trimming left V 5 bases short and J 2 bases short, with 12 bases between. The CDR3 DNA reads TGTGCCAGCAGTCGACTGACTGGTAACACCGGGGAGCTGTTTTTT. Translation gives CASSRLTGNTGELFF.

The chain employs TRBV14 and TRBJ1-2; 7 nucleotides align to TRBD1. Germline CDR1 and CDR2: SGHDN and FVKESK. This CDR3 contains 13 residues. V dropped 7 bases and J dropped 7; count of bases not matched to a gene: 9. The CDR3 DNA reads as TGTGCCAGCAACCAGGGGGGGGCAAGTGGCTACACCTTC. Translated, it gives CASNQGGASGYTF.

The chain recombines TRBV30 with TRBJ2-1, with no clear D. The CDR3 loop spans 14 amino acids. V was clipped by 3 bases and J by 8 bases, with 17 bases between them. Germline V lookup: CDR1 GTSNPN, CDR2 SVGIG (reference sequence). CDR3 nucleotides: TGTGCCTGGAGACTCCCCAGGCAGTGGGATGAGCAGTTCTTC. It codes for CAWRLPRQWDEQFF.